This T cell receptor (beta chain) originates from a study of regulatory T cells in long-lasting Graves disease. The CDR3 spans 16 residues. V gave up 0 bases and J gave up 0 bases, with 10 bases separating them. The germline V gene encodes CDR1 SGHDT and CDR2 YYEEEE. This clonotype was detected many times. HTBI primers from iRepertoire and Arm-PCR of CDR3 regions yielded the TCR beta libraries. A single record per CDR3 protein comes from TCRdb applying MiXCR to the multiplex PCR reads. This table holds about 400,000 distinct CDR3 sequences, about 16% found once. Time point meaning: newly diagnosed GD, antithyroid drugs for less than 3 months. RNA isolated from PBMCs was used to make the TCR library. The sample also formed part of further work on T cells in Graves' hyperthyroidism and ophthalmopathy. From that report: Progression to ophthalmopathy was predicted a median of approximately 6.4 months early.

The rearrangement links TRBV5-6 to TRBJ2-1, with D possibly matching TRBD1 (6 bases). The sequenced sample was peripheral blood mononuclear cells (PBMCs), obtained at new diagnosis, from a patient treated with antithyroid drugs. The clonotype comes from a woman aged 18-35 years with Graves disease. In DNA form, the CDR3 reads TGTGCCAGCAGCTTGGTGGGCAGGGGCTCCTACAATGAGCAGTTCTTC. Its translation: CASSLVGRGSYNEQFF.